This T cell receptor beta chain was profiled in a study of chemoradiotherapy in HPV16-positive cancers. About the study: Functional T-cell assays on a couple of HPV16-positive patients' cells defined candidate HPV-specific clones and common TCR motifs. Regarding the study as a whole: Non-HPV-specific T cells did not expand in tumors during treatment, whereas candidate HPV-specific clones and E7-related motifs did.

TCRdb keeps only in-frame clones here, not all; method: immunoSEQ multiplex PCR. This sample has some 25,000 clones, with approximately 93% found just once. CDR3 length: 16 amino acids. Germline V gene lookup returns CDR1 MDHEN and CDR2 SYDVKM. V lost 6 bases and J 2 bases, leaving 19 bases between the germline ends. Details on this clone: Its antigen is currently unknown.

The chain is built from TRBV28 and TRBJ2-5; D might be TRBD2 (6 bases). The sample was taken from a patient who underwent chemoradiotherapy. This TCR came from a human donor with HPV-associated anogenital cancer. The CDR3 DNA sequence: TGTGCCAGCAGCCTACTTGGGGCTAGCGCTCAAGAGACCCAGTACTTC. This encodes CASSLLGASAQETQYF.